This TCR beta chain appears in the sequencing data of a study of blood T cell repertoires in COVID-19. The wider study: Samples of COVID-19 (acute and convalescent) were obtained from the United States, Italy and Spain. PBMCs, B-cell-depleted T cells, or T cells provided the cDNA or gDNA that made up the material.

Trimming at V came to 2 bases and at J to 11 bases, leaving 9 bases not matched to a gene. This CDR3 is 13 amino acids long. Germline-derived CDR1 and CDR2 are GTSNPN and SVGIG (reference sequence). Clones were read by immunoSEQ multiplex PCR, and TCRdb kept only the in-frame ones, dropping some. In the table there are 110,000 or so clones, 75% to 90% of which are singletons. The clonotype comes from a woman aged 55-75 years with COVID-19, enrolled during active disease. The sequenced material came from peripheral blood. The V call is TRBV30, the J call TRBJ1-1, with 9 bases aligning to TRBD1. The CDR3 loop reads CAWSQQGAFLAFF. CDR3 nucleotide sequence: TGTGCCTGGAGTCAACAGGGGGCCTTCTTGGCTTTCTTT.